This TCR beta chain was observed in a study of T cell repertoires in cytomegalovirus infection. As for the study in general: Public TCR beta signatures indicated both CMV infection and matching HLA type. General study results and limits: Frequencies of public TCR beta families were cumulated, and this identified carriers of CMV plus the relevant HLA. Clonotype analysis showed dominance of the ex vivo response by HLA-C-restricted CMV-specific TCR beta clonotypes.

TCRdb used MiXCR to reprocess the reads, holding one entry per CDR3 protein. The table lists under 800,000 distinct CDR3 sequences, 20% to 25% of them singletons. This clonotype occurred many times. Its target is unknown. The J segment lost 0 bases and the V segment lost 5 bases, leaving 8 bases of the junction unmatched. Germline V CDR1 and CDR2: LGHNT, FRNRAP. This CDR3 region has 17 residues. Sample: CD8+ T cells from PBMCs. The TCR was taken from a human donor in good health (CMV status not recorded). Some clones in this sample may be carry-over from other donors' samples. The chain is built from TRBV12-5 and TRBJ2-1; 9 bases line up with TRBD2. CDR3: CASGQASGASSYNEQFF. The CDR3 DNA follows: TGTGCTAGTGGTCAAGCTAGCGGGGCAAGCTCCTACAATGAGCAGTTCTTC.